One and the same sample provided the 22 T cell receptor beta chains below, sequenced in a study of regulatory T cells in long-lasting Graves disease. Time point in this sample: newly diagnosed GD, antithyroid drugs for less than 3 months. From PBMCs, RNA was extracted and then used to make the TCR library. Through Arm-PCR of CDR3 regions and iRepertoire HTBI primers, TCR beta libraries were built. A single record per CDR3 protein comes from TCRdb applying MiXCR to the multiplex PCR reads. Of more than 300,000 distinct CDR3 sequences in the sample, around 15% were seen once. This sample was also put to use in a study of T cells in Graves' hyperthyroidism and ophthalmopathy.

The sample was peripheral blood mononuclear cells (PBMCs), taken at new diagnosis, from a patient treated with antithyroid drugs. The origin of the receptors is a woman between 18 and 29 years old with Graves disease.

Many counts were recorded for this clonotype. The V gene is TRBV3-1, the J gene TRBJ1-1; D is undetermined. Trimming shortened V by 3 bases and J by 12 bases, and 17 bases separated the two germline ends. CDR1 and CDR2 from the germline V gene are LGHDT and YNNKEL (reference sequence). The CDR3 runs to 13 residues. This CDR3 reads CASSHYLAGVSFF. DNA of the CDR3: TGTGCCAGCAGCCATTACTTGGCCGGCGTGTCTTTCTTT.

Only one count was recorded for this clonotype. It is likely a read error: a sequence one base away is far more abundant. The gene calls are TRBV2 and TRBJ2-7; 8 bases align to TRBD1. CDR3 length equals 13 residues. Germline V CDR1 and CDR2: SNHLY, FYNNEI. The CDR3 DNA follows: TGTGTCCTACAACGGGACAGGTACAATGAGCAGTACTTC. This gives the protein CVLQRDRYNEQYF.

In the case of this clonotype: Just one base apart from a much larger clone, this may be a read error. This chain links TRBV3-1 with TRBJ2-7; D ambiguous. The V gene's germline CDR1 is LGHDT and CDR2 YNNKEL (reference sequence). The CDR3 contains 17 residues. CDR3 nucleotides: TGTGCCAGCAGCCCTTCGGCCAGTCCCTTCAGCTCCTACGAGCAGTGCTTC. Translation: CASSPSASPFSSYEQCF.

The table lists this clonotype with many counts. V is TRBV5-1 and J is TRBJ1-1; D gene ambiguous. V was shortened by 4 bases and J by 7 bases, with 17 bases between the two germline ends. CDR1 is SGHRS, CDR2 YFSETQ, per germline. The CDR3 length is 14 residues. The CDR3 spells CASSPGRIRGEAFF. CDR3 coding DNA: TGCGCCAGCAGCCCAGGACGAATCCGCGGTGAAGCTTTCTTT.

This clonotype was seen many times. The rearrangement joins TRBV20-1 to TRBJ2-7; TRBD2 agrees at 13 bases. V was clipped by 1 base and J by 9 bases; unmatched bases: 9. This CDR3 has 15 residues. The germline V gene encodes CDR1 DFQATT and CDR2 SNEGSKA (reference sequence). The CDR3 reads CSARGGLAGALRQYF. CDR3 coding DNA: TGCAGTGCTAGAGGAGGACTAGCGGGAGCCCTTCGGCAGTACTTC.

Many counts were recorded for this clonotype. This chain uses TRBV4-2 with TRBJ2-3; tentative D call: TRBD1 (6 bases). Germline CDR1 reads LGHNA; CDR2 reads YNFKEQ. The CDR3 totals 15 residues. The V end was cut by 1 base, the J end by 3 bases, with 11 bases between. CDR3: CASSQGQAQTDTQYF. CDR3 coding DNA: TGTGCCAGCAGCCAAGGACAGGCCCAGACAGATACGCAGTATTTT.

This clonotype was found a few times. V usage is TRBV5-1 and J usage is TRBJ1-4, with D unresolved. Trimming left V 2 bases short and J 0 bases short, with 11 bases between. Germline loops: CDR1 SGHRS, CDR2 YFSETQ. CDR3 length equals 16 residues. CDR3 DNA: TGCGCCAGCAGCTTAAGTTGGAGGGCAACTAATGAAAAACTGTTTTTT. Residues: CASSLSWRATNEKLFF.

This clonotype has at least ten counts. In DNA form, the CDR3 reads TGTGCCAGCAGCCAAGCCTATAGTCCCAAGGGGCTCGAGCAGTTCTTC. Translated, it gives CASSQAYSPKGLEQFF. The chain is built from TRBV3-1 and TRBJ2-1; tentatively, D is TRBD1 (5 bases). Trimming pared 1 base from V and 10 bases from J, leaving 20 bases between. Germline V gene sequence: CDR1 LGHDT, CDR2 YNNKEL (reference sequence). The CDR3 has 16 residues.

At least ten counts were recorded for this clonotype. This chain links TRBV30 with TRBJ2-2; a possible D gene is TRBD2 (5 bases). The germline V gene encodes CDR1 GTSNPN and CDR2 SVGIG (reference sequence). The CDR3 extends over 14 amino acids. V gave up 4 bases and J gave up 1 base, with 10 bases separating them. The CDR3 sequence is CAWTRVLNTGELFF. In nucleotides, the CDR3 is TGTGCCTGGACGAGGGTCTTGAACACCGGGGAGCTGTTTTTT.

In this sample, this clonotype turned up many times. V and J are TRBV14 and TRBJ1-4; D unresolved. Germline values: CDR1 SGHDN, CDR2 FVKESK. This CDR3 is 12 amino acids long. Trimming stripped 3 bases from V and 2 bases from J, with 1 base between. DNA for the CDR3: TGTGCCAGCAGCCATACTAATGAAAAACTGTTTTTT. Translation: CASSHTNEKLFF.

This clonotype was seen more than once but under ten times. The V call is TRBV5-4, the J call TRBJ2-1, with 10 bases fitting TRBD1. The CDR3 length is 16 residues. Per germline, CDR1 SGHNT and CDR2 YYREEE (reference sequence). The J segment lost 8 bases and the V segment lost 4 bases, leaving 12 bases of the junction unmatched. CDR3 sequence (DNA): TGTGCCAGCAGCGGGGACAGGGGTTCGTTTTCCGATGAGCAGTTCTTC. It yields the protein CASSGDRGSFSDEQFF.

This clonotype was seen at least ten times. The chain is built from TRBV2 and TRBJ2-7; D could derive from TRBD1 or TRBD2 (5 bases each). The ends were cut back, 4 bases at V and 7 bases at J, with 8 bases in the middle. Germline V gene sequence: CDR1 SNHLY, CDR2 FYNNEI. The CDR3 covers 11 residues. In DNA form, the CDR3 reads TGTGCCAGCAGTGTTTGGGGGGAGCAGTACTTC. Amino acid sequence: CASSVWGEQYF.

This clonotype was picked up many times. The rearrangement links TRBV6-1 to TRBJ2-2; 10 nucleotides align to TRBD2. Losses at the gene ends were 5 bases for V and 2 bases for J; bases not matched to a gene: 14. Germline CDR1 and CDR2: MNHNS and SASEGT. This CDR3 region has 19 residues. The DNA of the CDR3 is TGTGCCAGCAGTATGATTAGCGGGAGGTACAGTTCTAACACCGGGGAGCTGTTTTTT. It specifies CASSMISGRYSSNTGELFF.

This clonotype showed up many times. The chain uses TRBV20-1 and TRBJ2-7, with 9 nucleotides matching TRBD2. CDR1 is DFQATT and CDR2 is SNEGSKA in the germline V gene (reference sequence). V was pared by 5 bases and J by 2 bases, with 4 bases of the junction left unmatched. The CDR3 contains 13 residues. DNA for the CDR3: TGCAGTGCTCGGACTAGCGCAGCCTACGAGCAGTACTTC. Translated, it gives CSARTSAAYEQYF.

The CDR3 protein is CASQTGVSQPQHF. The CDR3 DNA reads TGTGCCAGCCAGACAGGGGTGAGTCAGCCCCAGCATTTT. The chain is built from TRBV6-1 and TRBJ1-5; 8 nucleotides match TRBD1. The trim removed 8 bases at V and 6 bases at J, leaving 6 bases unmatched. The CDR3 length is 13 residues. The germline gives CDR1 MNHNS, CDR2 SASEGT.

This clonotype was recorded many times. This chain links TRBV7-2 with TRBJ2-3; 8 bases match TRBD2. The CDR3 sequence is 19 residues long. In germline, CDR1 is SGHTA, CDR2 FQGNSA. V lost 1 base to trimming and J lost 0 bases; unmatched junction nucleotides: 12. CDR3 in amino acids: CASSLELLAGYSSTDTQYF. For the CDR3, the DNA is TGTGCCAGCAGCTTAGAACTCCTAGCGGGTTATTCTAGCACAGATACGCAGTATTTT. Full variable domain (rest looked up from reference TRBV7-2 and TRBJ2-3): GAGVSQSPSNKVTEKGKDVELRCDPISGHTALYWYRQSLGQGLEFLIYFQGNSAPDKSGLPSDRFSAERTGGSVSTLTIQRTQQEDSAVYLCASSLELLAGYSSTDTQYFGPGTRLTVL.

This clonotype has at least ten counts. This chain uses TRBV10-3 with TRBJ1-4; D is undetermined. The CDR3 covers 15 residues. V was trimmed by 3 bases and J by 0 bases, leaving 8 bases between them. Germline V gene data show CDR1 as ENHRY and CDR2 as SYGVKD. This CDR3 is CAISDGSATNEKLFF. CDR3 nucleotide sequence: TGTGCCATCAGTGACGGGTCTGCAACTAATGAAAAACTGTTTTTT.

The sample holds many counts of this clonotype. The rearrangement links TRBV11-3 to TRBJ2-2; possibly TRBD1 for D (6 bases). The CDR3 loop spans 14 amino acids. Germline CDR1 and CDR2: SGHNT and YENEEA. Between the trimmed V and J ends, which lost 3 bases and 6 bases, there was a span of 11 bases. The CDR3 sequence is CASSFPGAPGELFF. In DNA, the CDR3 is TGTGCCAGCAGCTTCCCAGGGGCCCCCGGGGAGCTGTTTTTT.

The sample holds many counts of this clonotype. At one end the junction does not follow the germline gene, possibly because of a read error. The rearrangement joins TRBV28 to TRBJ1-2, with TRBD1 identical over 7 bases. Germline lookup yields CDR1 MDHEN and CDR2 SYDVKM. This CDR3 is built from 14 residues. This CDR3 is CTSSPHDREYGYTF. The CDR3 DNA follows: TGTACCAGCAGTCCCCACGACAGGGAGTATGGCTACACCTTC.

This clonotype has a count of ten or more. The chain is built from TRBV11-2 and TRBJ2-5, with TRBD2 matching 7 bases. V shed 4 bases, J shed 5 bases, and the junction held 7 bases outside the gene matches. Looked up from germline, CDR1 is SGHAT and CDR2 is FQNNGV. The CDR3 is made up of 14 amino acids. Written as DNA, the CDR3 is TGTGCCAGCAGCTACTCAGCGGGAACTGAGACCCAGTACTTC. It specifies CASSYSAGTETQYF.

On this clonotype itself: A read error may be the cause here, since a much bigger clone is one base away. This rearrangement joins TRBV5-1 to TRBJ1-1; TRBD1 agrees at 8 bases. The CDR3 extends over 15 amino acids. Germline loops: CDR1 SGHRS, CDR2 YFSETQ. DNA of the CDR3: TGCGCCAGCAGCTTGGCCTCGAGGACAGGGTCTGAAGGTTTCTTT. Translation gives CASSLASRTGSEGFF.

The sample holds many counts of this clonotype. This chain connects TRBV6-2 or TRBV6-3 to TRBJ2-7; the D gene is possibly TRBD1 (5 bases). This CDR3 is 15 amino acids long. Germline lookup yields CDR1 MNHEY and CDR2 SVGEGT. With 2 bases removed from V and 3 bases from J, the gap between germline ends came to 14 bases. The DNA for the CDR3 is TGTGCCAGCAGTTACGGTCCGGACACCAACTACGAGCAGTACTTC. This gives the protein CASSYGPDTNYEQYF.